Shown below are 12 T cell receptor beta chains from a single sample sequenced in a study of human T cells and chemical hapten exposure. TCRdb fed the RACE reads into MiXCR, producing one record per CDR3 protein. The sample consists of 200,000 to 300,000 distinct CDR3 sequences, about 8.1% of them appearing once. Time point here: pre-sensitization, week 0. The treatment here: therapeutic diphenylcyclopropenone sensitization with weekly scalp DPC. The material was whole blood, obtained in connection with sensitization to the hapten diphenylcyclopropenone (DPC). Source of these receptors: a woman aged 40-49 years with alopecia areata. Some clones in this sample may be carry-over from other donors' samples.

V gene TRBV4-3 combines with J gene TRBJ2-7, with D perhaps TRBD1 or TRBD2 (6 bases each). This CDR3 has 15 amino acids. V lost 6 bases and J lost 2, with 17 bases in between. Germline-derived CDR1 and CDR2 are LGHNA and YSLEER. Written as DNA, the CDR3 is TGCGCCAGCAGTCAGCAAGGGGGGAGACCCTACGAGCAGTACTTC. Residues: CASSQQGGRPYEQYF.

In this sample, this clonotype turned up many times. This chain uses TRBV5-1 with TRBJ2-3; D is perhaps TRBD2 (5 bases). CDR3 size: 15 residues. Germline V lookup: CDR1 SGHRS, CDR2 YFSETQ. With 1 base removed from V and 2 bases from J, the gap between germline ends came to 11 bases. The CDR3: CASSLFSGFTDTQYF. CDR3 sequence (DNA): TGCGCCAGCAGCTTGTTCAGCGGATTCACAGATACGCAGTATTTT. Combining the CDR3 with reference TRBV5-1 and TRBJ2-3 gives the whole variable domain KAGVTQTPRYLIKTRGQQVTLSCSPISGHRSVSWYQQTPGQGLQFLFEYFSETQRNKGNFPGRFSGRQFSNSRSEMNVSTLELGDSALYLCASSLFSGFTDTQYFGPGTRLTVL.

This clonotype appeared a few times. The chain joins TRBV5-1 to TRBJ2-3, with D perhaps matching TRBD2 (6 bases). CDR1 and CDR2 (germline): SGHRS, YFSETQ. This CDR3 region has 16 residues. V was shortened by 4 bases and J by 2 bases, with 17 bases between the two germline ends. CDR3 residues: CASSGTPGLTTDTQYF. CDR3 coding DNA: TGCGCCAGCAGCGGAACACCGGGACTCACCACAGATACGCAGTATTTT.

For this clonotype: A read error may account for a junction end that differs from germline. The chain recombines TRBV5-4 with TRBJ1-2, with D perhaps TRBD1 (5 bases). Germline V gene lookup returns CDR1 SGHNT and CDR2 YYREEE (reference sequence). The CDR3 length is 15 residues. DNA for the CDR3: TGTGCCAGCAGCTCCCCAGGAGGGGCGATCTATCGCTACACCTTC. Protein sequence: CASSSPGGAIYRYTF.

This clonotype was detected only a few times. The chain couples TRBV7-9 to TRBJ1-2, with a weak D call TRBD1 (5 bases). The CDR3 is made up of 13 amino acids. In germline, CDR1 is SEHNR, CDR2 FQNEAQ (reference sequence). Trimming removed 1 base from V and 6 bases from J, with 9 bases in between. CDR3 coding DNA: TGTGCCAGCAGCTTAGAAGGGGAGAATGGCTACACCTTC. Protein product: CASSLEGENGYTF.

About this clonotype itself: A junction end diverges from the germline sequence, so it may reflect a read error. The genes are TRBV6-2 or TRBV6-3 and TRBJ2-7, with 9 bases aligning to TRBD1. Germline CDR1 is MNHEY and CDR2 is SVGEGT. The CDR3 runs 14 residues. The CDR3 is CASRSGTGSSEQYF. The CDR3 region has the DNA TGTGCCAGCAGATCGGGGACAGGGTCCTCCGAGCAGTACTTC.

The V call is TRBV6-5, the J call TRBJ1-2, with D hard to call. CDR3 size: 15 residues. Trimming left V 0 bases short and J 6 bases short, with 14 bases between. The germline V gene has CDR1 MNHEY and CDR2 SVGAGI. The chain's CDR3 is CASSYSSRFQDGYTF. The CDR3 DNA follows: TGTGCCAGCAGTTACTCTTCCCGGTTTCAGGATGGCTACACCTTC.

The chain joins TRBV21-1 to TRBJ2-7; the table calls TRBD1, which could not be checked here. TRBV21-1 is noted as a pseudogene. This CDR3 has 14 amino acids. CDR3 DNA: TGTGCCAGCAGCCTAATCCGACAGGCCTACGAGCAGTACTTC. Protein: CASSLIRQAYEQYF.

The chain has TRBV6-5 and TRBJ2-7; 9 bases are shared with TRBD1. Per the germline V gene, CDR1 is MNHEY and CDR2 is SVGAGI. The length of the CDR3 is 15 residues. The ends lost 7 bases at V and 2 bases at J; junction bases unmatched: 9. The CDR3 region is CASTGPGQGAYEQYF. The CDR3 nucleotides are TGTGCCAGCACCGGACCGGGACAGGGCGCCTACGAGCAGTACTTC.

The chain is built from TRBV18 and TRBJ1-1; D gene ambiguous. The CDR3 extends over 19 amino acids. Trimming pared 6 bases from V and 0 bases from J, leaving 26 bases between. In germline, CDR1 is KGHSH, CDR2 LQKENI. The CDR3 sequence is CASSFFGRKQSSMNTEAFF. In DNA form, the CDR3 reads TGTGCCAGCTCCTTCTTCGGACGGAAACAATCGTCGATGAACACTGAAGCTTTCTTT.

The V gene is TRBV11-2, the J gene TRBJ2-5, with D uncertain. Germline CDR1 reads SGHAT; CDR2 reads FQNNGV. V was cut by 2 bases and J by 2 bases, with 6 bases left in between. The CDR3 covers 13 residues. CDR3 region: CASSLLLQETQYF. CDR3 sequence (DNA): TGTGCCAGCAGCTTACTCTTGCAAGAGACCCAGTACTTC. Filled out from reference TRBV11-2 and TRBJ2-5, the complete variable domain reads EAGVAQSPRYKIIEKRQSVAFWCNPISGHATLYWYQQILGQGPKLLIQFQNNGVVDDSQLPKDRFSAERLKGVDSTLKIQPAKLEDSAVYLCASSLLLQETQYFGPGTRLLVL.

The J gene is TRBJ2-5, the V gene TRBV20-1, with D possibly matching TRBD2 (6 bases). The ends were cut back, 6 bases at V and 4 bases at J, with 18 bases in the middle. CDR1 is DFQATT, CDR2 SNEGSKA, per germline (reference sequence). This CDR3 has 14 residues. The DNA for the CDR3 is TGCAGTGCCCCCCGCGGGACCAGGCGAGAGACCCAGTACTTC. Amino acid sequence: CSAPRGTRRETQYF.